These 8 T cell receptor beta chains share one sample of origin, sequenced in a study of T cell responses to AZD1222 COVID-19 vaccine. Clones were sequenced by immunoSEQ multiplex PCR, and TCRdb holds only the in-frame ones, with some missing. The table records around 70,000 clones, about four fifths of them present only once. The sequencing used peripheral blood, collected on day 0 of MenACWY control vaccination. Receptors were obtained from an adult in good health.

CDR3 in amino acids: CASSLARLAGLTDTQYF. The CDR3 nucleotides are TGCGCCAGCAGCTTGGCTAGACTAGCGGGATTGACAGATACGCAGTATTTT. The chain has TRBV5-1 and TRBJ2-3, with 11 nucleotides matching TRBD2. The CDR3 length is 17 residues. Germline lookup yields CDR1 SGHRS and CDR2 YFSETQ. Trimming cost V 0 bases and J 3 bases; bases outside gene matches: 6.

This CDR3 reads CASSYSERGSSYEQYF. In DNA, the CDR3 is TGTGCCAGCAGTTACTCCGAGCGGGGGAGTTCATACGAGCAGTACTTC. This chain links TRBV6-6 with TRBJ2-7, with 8 bases aligning to TRBD2. The CDR3 is 16 amino acids. The V and J ends lost 0 bases and 4 bases, in that order; junction bases with no gene match: 8. Germline values: CDR1 MNHNY, CDR2 SVGAGI (reference sequence).

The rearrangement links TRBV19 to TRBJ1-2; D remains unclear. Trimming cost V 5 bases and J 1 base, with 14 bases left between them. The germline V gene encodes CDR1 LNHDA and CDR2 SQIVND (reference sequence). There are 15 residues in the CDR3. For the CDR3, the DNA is TGTGCCAGTAGTCCCGATTTCGGCAGTAACTATGGCTACACCTTC. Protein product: CASSPDFGSNYGYTF.

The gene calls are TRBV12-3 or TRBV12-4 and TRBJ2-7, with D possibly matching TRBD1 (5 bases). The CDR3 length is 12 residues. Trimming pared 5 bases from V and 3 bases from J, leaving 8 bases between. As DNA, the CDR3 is TGTGCCAGCAGTCCCGACAGCTACGAGCAGTACTTC. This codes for CASSPDSYEQYF.

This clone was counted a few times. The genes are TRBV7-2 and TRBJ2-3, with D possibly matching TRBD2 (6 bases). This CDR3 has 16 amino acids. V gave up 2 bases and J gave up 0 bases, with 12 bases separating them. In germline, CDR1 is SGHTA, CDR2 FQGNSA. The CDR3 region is CASSLLGGDSTDTQYF. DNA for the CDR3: TGTGCCAGCAGCTTATTGGGCGGGGACAGCACAGATACGCAGTATTTT.

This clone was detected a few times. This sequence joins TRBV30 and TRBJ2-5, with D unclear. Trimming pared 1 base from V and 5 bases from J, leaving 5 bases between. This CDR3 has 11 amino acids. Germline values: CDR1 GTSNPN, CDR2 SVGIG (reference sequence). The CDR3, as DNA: TGTGCCTGGAGTGAAAGGGAGACCCAGTACTTC. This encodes CAWSERETQYF. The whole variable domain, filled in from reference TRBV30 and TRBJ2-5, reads SQTIHQWPATLVQPVGSPLSLECTVEGTSNPNLYWYRQAAGRGLQLLFYSVGIGQISSEVPQNLSASRPQDRQFILSSKKLLLSDSGFYLCAWSERETQYFGPGTRLLVL.

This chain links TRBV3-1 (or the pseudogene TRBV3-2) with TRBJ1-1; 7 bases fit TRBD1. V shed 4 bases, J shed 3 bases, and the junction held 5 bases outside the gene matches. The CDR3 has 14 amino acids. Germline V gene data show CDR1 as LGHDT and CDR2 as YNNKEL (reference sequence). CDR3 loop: CASSPQQGDTEAFF. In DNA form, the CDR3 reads TGTGCCAGCAGCCCCCAGCAGGGGGACACTGAAGCTTTCTTT.

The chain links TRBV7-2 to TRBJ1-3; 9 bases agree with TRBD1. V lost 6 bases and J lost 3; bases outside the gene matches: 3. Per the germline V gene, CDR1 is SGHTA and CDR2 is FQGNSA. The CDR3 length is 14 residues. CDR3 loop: CASRQGASGNTIYF. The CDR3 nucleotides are TGTGCCAGCAGACAGGGGGCAAGTGGAAACACCATATATTTT.